This T cell receptor beta chain was found in a study of T cell clusters in autoimmune cytopenias. The overall study: TRB sequencing had a median around 52,000 reads and 2,000 to 3,000 distinct clonotypes per sample.

Findings and limits, study-wide: Active autoimmune hepatitis patients had almost three-fold fewer exclusive TRB clusters than healthy donors.

TRB was amplified from roughly 250 ng of peripheral blood genomic DNA per sample. One tube held mixed TRB-A and TRB-B primer pools for touch-down PCR. TCRdb re-called the multiplex PCR reads and catalogs CDR3 proteins one per entry, DNA excluded. Here the sample table reports some 3,000 distinct CDR3 sequences. Germline V gives CDR1 PRHDT, CDR2 FYEKMQ (reference sequence). CDR3 size: 13 residues. About this clonotype itself: The antigen remains unidentified.

The sequence came from a human donor with an autoimmune cytopenia or autoimmune hepatitis (not recorded which). Material: peripheral blood. The rearrangement joins TRBV13 to TRBJ2-7. The CDR3 spells CASSFGQSYEQYF. The variable domain in full, completed from reference TRBV13 and TRBJ2-7, reads AAGVIQSPRHLIKEKRETATLKCYPIPRHDTVYWYQQGPGQDPQFLISFYEKMQSDKGSIPDRFSAQQFSDYHSELNMSSLELGDSALYFCASSFGQSYEQYFGPGTRLTVT.